This T cell receptor (beta chain) is drawn from a study of OX40 agonist ivuxolimab in advanced cancers. Across the study: Aged 23 to 79 with a mean of roughly 63 years, they were approximately 79% male.

Per germline, CDR1 SEHNR and CDR2 FQNEAQ (reference sequence). CDR3 length: 13 residues. V was cut by 2 bases and J by 10 bases, with 14 bases left in between. TCRdb's copy holds only in-frame clones and misses some; the assay was immunoSEQ multiplex PCR. The sample holds about 65,000 clones, approximately 89% seen once. The source material was CD4+ or CD8+ T cells sorted from blood, sampled in a trial of the OX40 agonist ivuxolimab. This receptor was identified in an adult with an advanced solid tumor such as melanoma, head and neck, liver or kidney cancer. The chain is built from TRBV7-9 and TRBJ1-1; D possibly corresponds to TRBD1 (5 bases). The CDR3 loop reads CASSLWDARRAFF. In DNA form, the CDR3 reads TGTGCCAGCAGCTTATGGGACGCTAGACGAGCTTTCTTT. Full variable domain (missing parts from reference TRBV7-9 and TRBJ1-1): DTGVSQNPRHKITKRGQNVTFRCDPISEHNRLYWYRQTLGQGPEFLTYFQNEAQLEKSRLLSDRFSAERPKGSFSTLEIQRTEQGDSAMYLCASSLWDARRAFFGQGTRLTVV.